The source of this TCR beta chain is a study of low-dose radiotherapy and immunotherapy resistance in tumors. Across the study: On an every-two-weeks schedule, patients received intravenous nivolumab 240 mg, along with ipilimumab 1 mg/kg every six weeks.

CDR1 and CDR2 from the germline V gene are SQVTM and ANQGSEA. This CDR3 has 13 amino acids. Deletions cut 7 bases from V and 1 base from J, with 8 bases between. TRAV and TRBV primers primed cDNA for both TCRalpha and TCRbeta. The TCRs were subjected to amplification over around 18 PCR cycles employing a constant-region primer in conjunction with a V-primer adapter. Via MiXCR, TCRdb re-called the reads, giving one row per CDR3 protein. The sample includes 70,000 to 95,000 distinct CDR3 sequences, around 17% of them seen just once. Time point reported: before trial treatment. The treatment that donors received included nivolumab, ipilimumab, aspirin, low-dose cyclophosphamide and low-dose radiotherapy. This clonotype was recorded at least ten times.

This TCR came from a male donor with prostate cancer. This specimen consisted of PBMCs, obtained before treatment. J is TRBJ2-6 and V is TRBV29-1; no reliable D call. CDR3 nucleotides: TGCAGCGCCAGAGTTTCTGGGGCCAACGTCCTGACTTTC. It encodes CSARVSGANVLTF.